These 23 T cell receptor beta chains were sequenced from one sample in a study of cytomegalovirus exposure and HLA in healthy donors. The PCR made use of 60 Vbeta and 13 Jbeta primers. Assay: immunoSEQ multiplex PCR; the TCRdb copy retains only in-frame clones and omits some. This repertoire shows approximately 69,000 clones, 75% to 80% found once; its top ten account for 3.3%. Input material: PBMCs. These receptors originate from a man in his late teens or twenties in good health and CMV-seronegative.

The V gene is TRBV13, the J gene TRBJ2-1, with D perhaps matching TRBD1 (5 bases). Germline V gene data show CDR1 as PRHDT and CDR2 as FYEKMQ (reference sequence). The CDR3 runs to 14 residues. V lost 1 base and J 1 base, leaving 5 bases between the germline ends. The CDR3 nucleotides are TGTGCCAGCAGCTTAGCAGGGTCCTACAATGAGCAGTTCTTC. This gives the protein CASSLAGSYNEQFF.

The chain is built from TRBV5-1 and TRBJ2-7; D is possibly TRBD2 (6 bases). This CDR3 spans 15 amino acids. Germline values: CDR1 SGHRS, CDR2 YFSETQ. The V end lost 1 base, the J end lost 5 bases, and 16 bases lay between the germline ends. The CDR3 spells CASSLRSGDGDEQYF. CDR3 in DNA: TGCGCCAGCAGCTTGAGGTCGGGGGACGGAGACGAGCAGTACTTC.

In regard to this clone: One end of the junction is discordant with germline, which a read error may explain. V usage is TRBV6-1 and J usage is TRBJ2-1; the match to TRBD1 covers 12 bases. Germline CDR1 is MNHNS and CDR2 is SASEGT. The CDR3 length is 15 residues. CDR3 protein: CASTEGTGGIYEQFF. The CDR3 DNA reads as TGTGCCAGCACTGAAGGGACAGGGGGCATCTATGAGCAGTTCTTC.

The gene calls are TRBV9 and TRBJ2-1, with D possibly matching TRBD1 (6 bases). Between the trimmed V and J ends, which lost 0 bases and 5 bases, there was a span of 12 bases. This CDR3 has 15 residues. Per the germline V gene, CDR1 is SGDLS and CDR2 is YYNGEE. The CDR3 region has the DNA TGTGCCAGCAGCGTAGTAGCGAGGGGGAACAATGAGCAGTTCTTC. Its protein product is CASSVVARGNNEQFF.

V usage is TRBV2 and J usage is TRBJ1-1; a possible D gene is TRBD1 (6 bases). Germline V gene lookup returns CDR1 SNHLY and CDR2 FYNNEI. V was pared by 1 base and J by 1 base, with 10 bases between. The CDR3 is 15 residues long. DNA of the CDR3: TGTGCCAGCAGTGAAGTATTCAGGGGGAACACTGAAGCTTTCTTT. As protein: CASSEVFRGNTEAFF.

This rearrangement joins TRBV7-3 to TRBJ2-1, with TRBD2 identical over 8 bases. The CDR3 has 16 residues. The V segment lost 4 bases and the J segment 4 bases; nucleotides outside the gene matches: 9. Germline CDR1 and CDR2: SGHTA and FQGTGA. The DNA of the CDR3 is TGTGCCAGCAGCTCCACAAAAGCGGGGGAGTACAATGAGCAGTTCTTC. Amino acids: CASSSTKAGEYNEQFF.

The CDR3 sequence: CASSLGLAGGLYNEQFF. CDR3 nucleotides: TGTGCCAGCAGCTTGGGTCTAGCGGGGGGGCTCTACAATGAGCAGTTCTTC. This chain joins TRBV7-9 and TRBJ2-1; 12 bases fit TRBD2. The CDR3 is made up of 17 amino acids. J gave up 3 bases and V 3 bases, and 6 bases lay outside the gene matches. Germline lookup yields CDR1 SEHNR and CDR2 FQNEAQ (reference sequence).

CDR3 sequence reads: CASSLGALSSYNSPLHF. CDR3 sequence (DNA): TGTGCCAGCAGTTTGGGAGCCCTCAGCTCCTATAATTCACCCCTCCACTTT. The rearrangement uses TRBV28 and TRBJ1-6; D gene ambiguous. The CDR3 consists of 17 residues. V was trimmed by 3 bases and J by 0 bases, leaving 12 bases between them. Per the germline V gene, CDR1 is MDHEN and CDR2 is SYDVKM.

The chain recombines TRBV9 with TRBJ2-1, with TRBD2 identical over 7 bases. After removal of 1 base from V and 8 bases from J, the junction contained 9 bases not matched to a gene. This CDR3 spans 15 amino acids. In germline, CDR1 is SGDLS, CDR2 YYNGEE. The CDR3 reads CASSVNGRGIDEQFF. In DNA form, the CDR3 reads TGTGCCAGCAGCGTAAACGGGCGGGGGATCGATGAGCAGTTCTTC.

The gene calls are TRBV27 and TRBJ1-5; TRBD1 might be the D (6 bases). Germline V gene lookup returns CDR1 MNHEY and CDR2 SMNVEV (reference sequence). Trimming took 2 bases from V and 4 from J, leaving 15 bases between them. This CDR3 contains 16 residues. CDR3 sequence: CASSLIGERGNQPQHF. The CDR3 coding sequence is TGTGCCAGCAGTTTAATAGGGGAAAGGGGGAATCAGCCCCAGCATTTT.

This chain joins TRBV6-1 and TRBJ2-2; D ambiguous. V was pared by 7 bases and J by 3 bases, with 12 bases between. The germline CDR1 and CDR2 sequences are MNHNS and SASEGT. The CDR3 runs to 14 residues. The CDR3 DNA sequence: TGTGCCAGCACCCCCCGGGTCGACACCGGGGAGCTGTTTTTT. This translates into CASTPRVDTGELFF.

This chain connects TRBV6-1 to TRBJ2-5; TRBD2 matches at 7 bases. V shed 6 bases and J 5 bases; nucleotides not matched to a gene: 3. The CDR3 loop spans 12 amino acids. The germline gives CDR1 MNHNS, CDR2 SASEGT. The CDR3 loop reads CASRGGRETQYF. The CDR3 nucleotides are TGTGCCAGCAGGGGGGGGAGGGAGACCCAGTACTTC.

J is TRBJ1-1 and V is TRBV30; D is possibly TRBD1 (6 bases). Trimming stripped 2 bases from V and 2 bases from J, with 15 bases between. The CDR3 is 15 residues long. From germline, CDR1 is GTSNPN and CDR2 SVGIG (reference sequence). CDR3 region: CAWSYSVGTNTEAFF. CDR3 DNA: TGTGCCTGGAGTTATTCGGTAGGGACAAACACTGAAGCTTTCTTT.

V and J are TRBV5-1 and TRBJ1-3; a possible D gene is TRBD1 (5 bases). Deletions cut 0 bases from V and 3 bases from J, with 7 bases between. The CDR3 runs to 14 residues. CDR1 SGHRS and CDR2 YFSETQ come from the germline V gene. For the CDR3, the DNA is TGCGCCAGCAGCTTGGAGGGGAATGGAAACACCATATATTTT. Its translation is CASSLEGNGNTIYF.

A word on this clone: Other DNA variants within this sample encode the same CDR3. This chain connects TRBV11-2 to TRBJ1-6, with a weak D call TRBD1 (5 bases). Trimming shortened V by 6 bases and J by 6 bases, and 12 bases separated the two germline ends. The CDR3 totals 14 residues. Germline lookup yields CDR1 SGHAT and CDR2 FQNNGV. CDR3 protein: CASSLGQGNSPLHF. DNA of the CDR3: TGTGCCAGCAGTTTGGGGCAGGGTAATTCACCCCTCCACTTT.

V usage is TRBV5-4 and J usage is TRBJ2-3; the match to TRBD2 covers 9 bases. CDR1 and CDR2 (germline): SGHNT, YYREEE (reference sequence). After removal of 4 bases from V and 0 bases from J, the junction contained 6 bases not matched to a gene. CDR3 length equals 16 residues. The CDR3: CASSPGTSKSTDTQYF. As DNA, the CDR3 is TGTGCCAGCAGCCCCGGGACTAGCAAAAGCACAGATACGCAGTATTTT. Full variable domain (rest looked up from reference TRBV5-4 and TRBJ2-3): ETGVTQSPTHLIKTRGQQVTLRCSSQSGHNTVSWYQQALGQGPQFIFQYYREEENGRGNFPPRFSGLQFPNYSSELNVNALELDDSALYLCASSPGTSKSTDTQYFGPGTRLTVL.

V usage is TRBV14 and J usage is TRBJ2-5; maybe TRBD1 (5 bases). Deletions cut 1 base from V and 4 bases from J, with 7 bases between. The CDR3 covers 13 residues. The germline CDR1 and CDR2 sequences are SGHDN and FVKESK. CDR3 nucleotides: TGTGCCAGCAGCCAAGCAGGGCGAGAGACCCAGTACTTC. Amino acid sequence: CASSQAGRETQYF. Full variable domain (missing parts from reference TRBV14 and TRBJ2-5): EAGVTQFPSHSVIEKGQTVTLRCDPISGHDNLYWYRRVMGKEIKFLLHFVKESKQDESGMPNNRFLAERTGGTYSTLKVQPAELEDSGVYFCASSQAGRETQYFGPGTRLLVL.

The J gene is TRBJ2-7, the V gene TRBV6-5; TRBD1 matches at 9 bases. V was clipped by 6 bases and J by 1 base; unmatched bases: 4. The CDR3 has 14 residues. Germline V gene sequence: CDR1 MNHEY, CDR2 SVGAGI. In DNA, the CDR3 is TGTGCCAGCAGGGGGACAGGGCGGTCCTACGAGCAGTACTTC. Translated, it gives CASRGTGRSYEQYF.

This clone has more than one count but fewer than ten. In DNA form, the CDR3 reads TGTGCCAGCAGTTATCGGGGGAGGTCCTACGAGCAGTACTTC. Protein product: CASSYRGRSYEQYF. The chain employs TRBV6-6 and TRBJ2-7; a weak D match, TRBD2 (6 bases). The CDR3 loop spans 14 amino acids. V was trimmed by 3 bases and J by 1 base, leaving 10 bases between them. Germline V lookup: CDR1 MNHNY, CDR2 SVGAGI (reference sequence).

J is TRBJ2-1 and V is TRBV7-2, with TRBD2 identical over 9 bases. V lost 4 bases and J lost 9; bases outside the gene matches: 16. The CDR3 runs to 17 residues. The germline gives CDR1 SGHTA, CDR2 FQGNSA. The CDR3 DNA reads TGTGCCAGCAGCTCGACGCTGATAGCGGGGGTTTTCGGTGAGCAGTTCTTC. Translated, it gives CASSSTLIAGVFGEQFF.

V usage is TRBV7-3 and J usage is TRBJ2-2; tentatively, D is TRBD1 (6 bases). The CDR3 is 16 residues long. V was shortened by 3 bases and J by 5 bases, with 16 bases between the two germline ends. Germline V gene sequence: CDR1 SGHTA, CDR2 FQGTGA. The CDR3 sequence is CASSLTVGQRTGELFF. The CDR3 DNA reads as TGTGCCAGCAGCTTGACTGTCGGACAGAGGACCGGGGAGCTGTTTTTT.

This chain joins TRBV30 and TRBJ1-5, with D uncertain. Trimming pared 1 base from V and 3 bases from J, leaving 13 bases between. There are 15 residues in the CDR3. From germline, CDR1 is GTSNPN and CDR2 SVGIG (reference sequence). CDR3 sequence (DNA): TGTGCCTGGAGTGGGGGTTTGAGGGCCAATCAGCCCCAGCATTTT. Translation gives CAWSGGLRANQPQHF.

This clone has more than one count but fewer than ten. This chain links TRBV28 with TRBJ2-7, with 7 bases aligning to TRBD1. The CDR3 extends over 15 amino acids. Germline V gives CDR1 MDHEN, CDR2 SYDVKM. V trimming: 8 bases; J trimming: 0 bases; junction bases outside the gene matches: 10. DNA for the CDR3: TGTGCCAGCGCGGCACAGGGACAGAGCTCCTACGAGCAGTACGTC. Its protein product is CASAAQGQSSYEQYV.